These T cell receptor beta chains were read from a single sample in a study of beta chain features in type 1 diabetes. The repertoire was sequenced with immunoSEQ multiplex PCR; TCRdb's copy has only in-frame clones and lacks some. Here the sample spans 640,000 or so clones, about 14% being singletons. Sequenced input: naive CD4+ T cells from blood. These receptors all come from a man younger than 30 with type 1 diabetes. The CDR3 runs from the conserved cysteine through the conserved F or W. A D gene is named only where the DNA matches it firmly. Rows may omit the clone size; those that give it use once, few, many or a size class.

clone_size j_call d_call v_call cdr3_nt cdr3_aa
few TRBJ2-1 . TRBV7-2 TGTGCCAGCAGCTTAATCGTGAATTCCGCCAATGAGCAGTTCTTC CASSLIVNSANEQFF
. TRBJ2-7 . TRBV7-2 TGTGCCAGCAGCTTCTCCGAGAGGTACGAGCAGTACTTC CASSFSERYEQYF
. TRBJ1-1 . TRBV7-6 TGTGCCAGCAGCACGGGGGGGAACACTGAAGCTTTCTTT CASSTGGNTEAFF
. TRBJ2-1 TRBD2 TRBV14 TGTGCCAGCAGCCAAGATGGGGACTACCGTAATGAGCAGTTCTTC CASSQDGDYRNEQFF
. TRBJ2-7 . TRBV6-1 TGTGCCAGCCGACCCCCTACTGCCGAGCAGTACTTC CASRPPTAEQYF
. TRBJ2-6 . TRBV28 TGTGCCAGCAATTCGGGCATACCCAGGCCGGGGGCCAACGTCCTGACTTTC CASNSGIPRPGANVLTF
. TRBJ2-5 TRBD2 TRBV6-6 TGTGCCAGCAGTTCGAGCGGGGGGGCCTACGAGACCCAGTACTTC CASSSSGGAYETQYF
. TRBJ2-5 . TRBV29-1 TGCAGCGTGAAGGGCAGGAGAGAGACCCAGTACTTC CSVKGRRETQYF
many TRBJ2-6 . TRBV21-1 TGTGCCAGCAGCACCAGGGACTCTGGGGCCAACGTCCTGACTTTC CASSTRDSGANVLTF
few TRBJ2-5 . TRBV5-1 TGCGCCAGCAGCTCCGAAACCCGGGAGACCCAGTACTTC CASSSETRETQYF
few TRBJ2-7 TRBD1 TRBV15 TGTGCCACCAGCAGGCCGGGACAGGGAAACCACGAGCAGTACTTC CATSRPGQGNHEQYF
. TRBJ2-7 TRBD2 TRBV30 TGTGCCTGGATGTACTGGCGGGGGAAAGAGCAGTACTTC CAWMYWRGKEQYF
. TRBJ2-3 TRBD1 TRBV28 TGTGCCAGCAGCGTCACCCTAACAGGGGGGGATACGCAGTATTTT CASSVTLTGGDTQYF
. TRBJ2-1 . TRBV6-5 TGTGCCAGCAGTTACGGCAGTCGACCGCACTACAATGAGCAGTTCTTC CASSYGSRPHYNEQFF
. TRBJ2-3 . TRBV30 TGTGCCTGGAGTGAGGGGGATACGCAGTATTTT CAWSEGDTQYF
few TRBJ1-1 . TRBV11-3 TGTGCCAGCAGCTTCACAGTGAACACTGAAGCTTTCTTT CASSFTVNTEAFF
few TRBJ2-5 . TRBV30 TGTGCCTGGAACCTTCGAGGCGTAGAGACCCAGTACTTC CAWNLRGVETQYF
. TRBJ1-2 . TRBV4-3 TGCGCCAGCAGCCACGGCAAGCGCTACACCTTC CASSHGKRYTF
. TRBJ1-1 . TRBV11-1 TGTGCCAGCAGCCCCCGGACGGTGAACACTGAAGCTTTCTTT CASSPRTVNTEAFF
. TRBJ2-4 . TRBV2 TGTGCCAGCCGGACTACCTTAGCCAAAAACATTCAGTACTTC CASRTTLAKNIQYF
few TRBJ2-2 . TRBV28 TGTGCCAGCAGTACGCTCACCGGGGAGCTGTTTTTT CASSTLTGELFF
. TRBJ2-1 TRBD2 TRBV4-3 TGCGCCAGCAGCCGCCTAGAGGCCCAGCGGGGGGGGACAGATGAGCAGTTCTTC CASSRLEAQRGGTDEQFF
. TRBJ2-1 . TRBV7-9 TGTGCCAGCAGCTTAAGGCGGGGTTCCTACAATGAGCAGTTCTTC CASSLRRGSYNEQFF
few TRBJ1-1 . TRBV30 TGTGCCTGGAGTGGGCAGCTGAACACTGAAGCTTTCTTT CAWSGQLNTEAFF
. TRBJ2-6 TRBD1 TRBV27 TGTGCCAGCAGCCCGAGGGACAGGGGAAACCTCTTGAGGGCCAACGTCCTGACTTTC CASSPRDRGNLLRANVLTF
. TRBJ2-7 TRBD1 TRBV28 TGTGCCAGCAGTTTCTCCGGACAGGGAACCAGGGAGCAGTACTTC CASSFSGQGTREQYF
. TRBJ2-7 . TRBV27 TGTGCCAGCAGTTTATCGGCAGAGCGGTCCTACGAGCAGTACTTC CASSLSAERSYEQYF
few TRBJ1-2 . TRBV14 TGTGCCAGCAGCCAATCCCCCGGGGTCGGAAATACCTTC CASSQSPGVGNTF
few TRBJ2-7 . TRBV30 TGTGCCTGGAGGCCCGGAGTCCCCTACGAGCAGTACTTC CAWRPGVPYEQYF
. TRBJ2-7 TRBD1 TRBV30 TGTGCCTGGAGCGGGACAGGACAGATTCAACAGTACTTC CAWSGTGQIQQYF
. TRBJ1-6 . TRBV5-1 TGCGCCAGCAGCTTGGAAGGGGGTGTAGGTTCACCCCTCCACTTT CASSLEGGVGSPLHF
few TRBJ1-1 . TRBV30 TGTGCCTGGAGTGTAGGGGTAGACACTGAAGCTTTCTTT CAWSVGVDTEAFF
few TRBJ2-2 . TRBV18 TGTGCCAGCTCACCAGGGATCGGGGACACCGGGGAGCTGTTTTTT CASSPGIGDTGELFF
. TRBJ1-6 TRBD1 TRBV2 TGTGCCAGCAGTTTCGGACAGGGCGGGTCACCCCTCCACTTT CASSFGQGGSPLHF
few TRBJ2-5 . TRBV29-1 TGCAGCGTTGAAGATTTAGCGGGACAGGAGACCCAGTACTTC CSVEDLAGQETQYF